The source of this T cell receptor (beta chain) is a study of T cell responses to AZD1222 COVID-19 vaccine. Findings of the study overall: No day 14 peak samples; only post-peak repertoires were characterized.

Note on this clone: Antigen unknown.

The protocol was immunoSEQ multiplex PCR, while the TCRdb copy is restricted to in-frame clones and leaves out a portion. Of 68,000 or so clones listed, about 88% are singletons. This CDR3 has 16 residues. V was pared by 5 bases and J by 5 bases, with 10 bases of the junction left unmatched. Germline CDR1 is SGHTA and CDR2 is FQGNSA. This sample comprised peripheral blood, obtained on day 0 of AZD1222 vaccination. V and J are TRBV7-2 and TRBJ1-5; 9 bases are shared with TRBD1. The receptor was isolated from an adult in good health. This CDR3 reads CASSPRNRGLDQPQHF. In nucleotides, the CDR3 is TGTGCCAGCAGCCCCCGGAACAGGGGGCTCGATCAGCCCCAGCATTTT.